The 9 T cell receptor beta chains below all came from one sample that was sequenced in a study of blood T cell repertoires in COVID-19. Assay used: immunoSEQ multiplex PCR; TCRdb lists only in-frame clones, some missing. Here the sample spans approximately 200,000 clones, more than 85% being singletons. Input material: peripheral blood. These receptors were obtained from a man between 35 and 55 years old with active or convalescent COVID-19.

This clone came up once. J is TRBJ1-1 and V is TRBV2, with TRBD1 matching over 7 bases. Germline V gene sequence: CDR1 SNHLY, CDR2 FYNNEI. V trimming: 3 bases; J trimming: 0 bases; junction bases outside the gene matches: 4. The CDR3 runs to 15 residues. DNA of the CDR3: TGTGCCAGCAGTGACAGGGGGTCCATGAACACTGAAGCTTTCTTT. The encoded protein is CASSDRGSMNTEAFF.

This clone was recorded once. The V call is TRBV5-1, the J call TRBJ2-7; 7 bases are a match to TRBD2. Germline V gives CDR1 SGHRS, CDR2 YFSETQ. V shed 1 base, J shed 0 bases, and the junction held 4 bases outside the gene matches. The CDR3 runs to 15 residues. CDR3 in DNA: TGCGCCAGCAGCTTGATGGGGGGGAGCTCCTACGAGCAGTACTTC. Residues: CASSLMGGSSYEQYF. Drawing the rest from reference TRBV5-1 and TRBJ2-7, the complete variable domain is KAGVTQTPRYLIKTRGQQVTLSCSPISGHRSVSWYQQTPGQGLQFLFEYFSETQRNKGNFPGRFSGRQFSNSRSEMNVSTLELGDSALYLCASSLMGGSSYEQYFGPGTRLTVT.

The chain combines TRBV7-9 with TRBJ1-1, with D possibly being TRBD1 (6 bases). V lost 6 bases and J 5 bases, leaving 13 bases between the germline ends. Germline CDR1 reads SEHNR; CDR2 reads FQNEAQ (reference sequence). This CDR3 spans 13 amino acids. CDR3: CASSPGEQTEAFF. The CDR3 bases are TGTGCCAGCAGTCCAGGGGAACAAACTGAAGCTTTCTTT.

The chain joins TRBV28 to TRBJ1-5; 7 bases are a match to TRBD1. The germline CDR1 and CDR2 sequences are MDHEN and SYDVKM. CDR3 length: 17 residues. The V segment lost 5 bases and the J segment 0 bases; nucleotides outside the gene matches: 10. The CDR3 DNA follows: TGTGCCAGCAGTACAGGGGTGGCCATGTATAGCAATCAGCCCCAGCATTTT. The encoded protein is CASSTGVAMYSNQPQHF.

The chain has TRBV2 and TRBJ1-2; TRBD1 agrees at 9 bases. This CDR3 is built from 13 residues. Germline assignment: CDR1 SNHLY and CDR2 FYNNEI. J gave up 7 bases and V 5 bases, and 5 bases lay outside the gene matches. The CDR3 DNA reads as TGTGCCAGCAGTTGGGACAGGGCTCGTGGCTACACCTTC. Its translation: CASSWDRARGYTF.

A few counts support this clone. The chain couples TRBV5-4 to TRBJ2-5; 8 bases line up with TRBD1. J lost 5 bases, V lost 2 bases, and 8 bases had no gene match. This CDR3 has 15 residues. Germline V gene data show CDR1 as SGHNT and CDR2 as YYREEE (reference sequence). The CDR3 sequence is CASSLAGTGGETQYF. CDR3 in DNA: TGTGCCAGCAGCTTAGCCGGGACAGGCGGGGAGACCCAGTACTTC.

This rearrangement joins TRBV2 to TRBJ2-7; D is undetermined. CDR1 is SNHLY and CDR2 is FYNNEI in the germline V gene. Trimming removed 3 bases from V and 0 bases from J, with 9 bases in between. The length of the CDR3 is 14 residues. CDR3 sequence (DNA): TGTGCCAGCAGTGACTTCTACTACTCCTACGAGCAGTACTTC. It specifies CASSDFYYSYEQYF.

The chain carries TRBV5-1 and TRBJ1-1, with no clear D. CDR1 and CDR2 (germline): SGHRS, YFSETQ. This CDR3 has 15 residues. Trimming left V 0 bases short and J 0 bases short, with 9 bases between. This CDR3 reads CASSLARQMNTEAFF. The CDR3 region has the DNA TGCGCCAGCAGCTTGGCCAGGCAGATGAACACTGAAGCTTTCTTT.

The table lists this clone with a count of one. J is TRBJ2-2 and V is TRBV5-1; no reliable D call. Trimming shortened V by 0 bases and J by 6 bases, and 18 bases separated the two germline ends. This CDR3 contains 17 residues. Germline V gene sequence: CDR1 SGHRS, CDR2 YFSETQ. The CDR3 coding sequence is TGCGCCAGCAGCTTGGCGCCGGAATGGAGAGGAGCCGGGGAGCTGTTTTTT. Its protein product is CASSLAPEWRGAGELFF. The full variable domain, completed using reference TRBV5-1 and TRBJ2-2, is KAGVTQTPRYLIKTRGQQVTLSCSPISGHRSVSWYQQTPGQGLQFLFEYFSETQRNKGNFPGRFSGRQFSNSRSEMNVSTLELGDSALYLCASSLAPEWRGAGELFFGEGSRLTVL.